The entry below describes one T cell receptor beta chain. The source of the sample is a study of blood T cell repertoires in COVID-19. The table came from immunoSEQ multiplex PCR; TCRdb's copy has only in-frame clones and leaves some out. The data show roughly 300,000 clones, around 81% seen once. After removal of 4 bases from V and 5 bases from J, the junction contained 9 bases not matched to a gene. Per the germline V gene, CDR1 is ENHRY and CDR2 is SYGVKD. CDR3 length equals 15 residues. The specimen sequenced was peripheral blood. The source is a woman aged 60-70 years with active or convalescent COVID-19. The chain links TRBV10-3 to TRBJ2-5, with 8 bases fitting TRBD2. The CDR3 DNA follows: TGTGCCATCAGTGGAACTAGCGGCGGGGGGGAGACCCAGTACTTC. As protein: CAISGTSGGGETQYF.